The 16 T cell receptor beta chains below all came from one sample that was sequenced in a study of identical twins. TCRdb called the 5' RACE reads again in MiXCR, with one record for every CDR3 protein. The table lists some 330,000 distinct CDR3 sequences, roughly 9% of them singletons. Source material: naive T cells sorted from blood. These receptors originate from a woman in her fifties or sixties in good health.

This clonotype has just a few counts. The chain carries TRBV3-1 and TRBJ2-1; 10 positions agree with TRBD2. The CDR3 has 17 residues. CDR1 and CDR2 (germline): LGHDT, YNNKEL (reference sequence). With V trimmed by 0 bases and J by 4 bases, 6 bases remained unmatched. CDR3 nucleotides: TGTGCCAGCAGCCAAGATTGGGTTAGCGGGAGGTACAATGAGCAGTTCTTC. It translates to CASSQDWVSGRYNEQFF.

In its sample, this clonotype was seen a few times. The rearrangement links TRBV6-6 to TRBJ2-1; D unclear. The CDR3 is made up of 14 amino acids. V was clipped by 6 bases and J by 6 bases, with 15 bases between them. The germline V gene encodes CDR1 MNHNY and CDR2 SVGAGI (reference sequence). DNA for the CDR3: TGTGCCAGCAGCACCGTTGGCCGGTTCAATGAGCAGTTCTTC. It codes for CASSTVGRFNEQFF.

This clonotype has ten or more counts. The CDR3 loop is CASSFTGNTIYF. Here the CDR3 DNA reads TGTGCCAGCAGTTTTACTGGAAACACCATATATTTT. This sequence joins TRBV12-3 or TRBV12-4 and TRBJ1-3; D uncertain. V was trimmed by 3 bases and J by 2 bases, leaving 2 bases between them. CDR3 length: 12 amino acids.

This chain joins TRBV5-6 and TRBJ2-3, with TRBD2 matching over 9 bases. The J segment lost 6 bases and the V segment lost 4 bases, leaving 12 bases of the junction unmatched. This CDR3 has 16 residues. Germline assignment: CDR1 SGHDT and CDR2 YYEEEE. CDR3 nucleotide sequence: TGTGCCAGCAGCCACGTCGGGGCGGGAGGGCCGGATACGCAGTATTTT. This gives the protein CASSHVGAGGPDTQYF. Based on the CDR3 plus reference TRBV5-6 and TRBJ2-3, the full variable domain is DAGVTQSPTHLIKTRGQQVTLRCSPKSGHDTVSWYQQALGQGPQFIFQYYEEEERQRGNFPDRFSGHQFPNYSSELNVNALLLGDSALYLCASSHVGAGGPDTQYFGPGTRLTVL.

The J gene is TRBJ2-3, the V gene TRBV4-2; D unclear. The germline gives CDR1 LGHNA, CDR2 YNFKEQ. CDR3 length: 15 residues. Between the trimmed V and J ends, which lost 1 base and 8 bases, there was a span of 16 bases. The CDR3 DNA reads TGTGCCAGCAGCCAAGCCCCCCTAACTCCATCTACGCAGTATTTT. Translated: CASSQAPLTPSTQYF.

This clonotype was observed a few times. CDR3 sequence reads: CASSRQAINEKLFF. The CDR3 DNA follows: TGTGCCAGCAGCCGACAGGCCATTAATGAAAAACTGTTTTTT. This rearrangement joins TRBV14 to TRBJ1-4; TRBD1 is a possible D gene (6 bases). V dropped 4 bases and J dropped 4 bases, with 10 bases sitting between them. The CDR3 length is 14 residues. Germline CDR1 SGHDN, CDR2 FVKESK.

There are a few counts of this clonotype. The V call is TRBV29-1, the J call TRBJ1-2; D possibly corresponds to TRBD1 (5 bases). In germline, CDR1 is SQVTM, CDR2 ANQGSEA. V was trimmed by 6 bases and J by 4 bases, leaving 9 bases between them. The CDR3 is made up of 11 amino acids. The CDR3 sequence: CSVRQSYGYTF. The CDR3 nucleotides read TGCAGCGTACGACAGTCCTATGGCTACACCTTC.

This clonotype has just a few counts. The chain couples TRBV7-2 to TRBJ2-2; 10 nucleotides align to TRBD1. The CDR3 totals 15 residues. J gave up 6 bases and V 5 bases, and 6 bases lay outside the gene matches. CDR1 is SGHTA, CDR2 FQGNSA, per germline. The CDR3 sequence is CASSTDRGRPGELFF. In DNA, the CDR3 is TGTGCCAGCAGCACCGACAGGGGGCGGCCCGGGGAGCTGTTTTTT.

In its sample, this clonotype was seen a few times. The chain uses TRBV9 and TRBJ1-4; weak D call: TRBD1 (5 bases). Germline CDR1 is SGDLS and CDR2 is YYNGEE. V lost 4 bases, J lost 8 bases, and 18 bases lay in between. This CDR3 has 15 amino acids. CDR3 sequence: CASSPAGGIKEKLFF. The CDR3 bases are TGTGCCAGCAGCCCAGCTGGGGGTATTAAAGAAAAACTGTTTTTT.

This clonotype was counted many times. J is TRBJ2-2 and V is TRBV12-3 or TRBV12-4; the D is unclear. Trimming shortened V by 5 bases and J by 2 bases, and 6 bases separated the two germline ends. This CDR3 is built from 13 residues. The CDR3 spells CASSRYNTGELFF. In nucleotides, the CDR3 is TGTGCCAGCAGTCGTTACAACACCGGGGAGCTGTTTTTT.

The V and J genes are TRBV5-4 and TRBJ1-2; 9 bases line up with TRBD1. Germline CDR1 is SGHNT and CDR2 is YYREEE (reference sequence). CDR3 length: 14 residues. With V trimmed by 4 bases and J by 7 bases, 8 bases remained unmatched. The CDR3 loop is CASSLMGTGSGYTF. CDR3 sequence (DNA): TGTGCCAGCAGCCTGATGGGGACAGGGAGTGGCTACACCTTC.

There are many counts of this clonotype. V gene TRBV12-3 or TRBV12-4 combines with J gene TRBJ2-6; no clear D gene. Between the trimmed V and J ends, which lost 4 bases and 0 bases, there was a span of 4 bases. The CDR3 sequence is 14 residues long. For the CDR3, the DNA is TGTGCCAGCAGTTCACTCTCTGGGGCCAACGTCCTGACTTTC. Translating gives CASSSLSGANVLTF.

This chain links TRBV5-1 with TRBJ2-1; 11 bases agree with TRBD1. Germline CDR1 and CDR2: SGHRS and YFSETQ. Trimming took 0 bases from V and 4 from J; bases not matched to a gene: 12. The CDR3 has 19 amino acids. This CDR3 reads CASSLGGTGGVGIYNEQFF. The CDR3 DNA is TGCGCCAGCAGCTTGGGGGGGACAGGGGGTGTAGGAATTTACAATGAGCAGTTCTTC.

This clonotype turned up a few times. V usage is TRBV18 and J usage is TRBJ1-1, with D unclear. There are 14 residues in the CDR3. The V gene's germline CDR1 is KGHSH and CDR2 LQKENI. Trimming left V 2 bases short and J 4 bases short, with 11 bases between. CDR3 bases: TGTGCCAGCTCACCATACCCGGAGGCCACTGAAGCTTTCTTT. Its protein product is CASSPYPEATEAFF.

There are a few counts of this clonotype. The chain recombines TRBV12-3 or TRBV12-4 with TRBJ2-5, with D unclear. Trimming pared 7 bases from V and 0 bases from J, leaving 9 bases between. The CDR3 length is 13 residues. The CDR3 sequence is CASKNQHQETQYF. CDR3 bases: TGTGCCAGCAAGAACCAGCACCAAGAGACCCAGTACTTC.

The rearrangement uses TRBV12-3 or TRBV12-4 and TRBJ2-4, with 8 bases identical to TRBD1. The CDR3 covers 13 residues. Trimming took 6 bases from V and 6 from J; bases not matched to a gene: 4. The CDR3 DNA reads TGTGCCAGCAGGCAGGGGGCGGGAAACATTCAGTACTTC. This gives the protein CASRQGAGNIQYF.